The sequence of this T cell receptor beta chain was determined in a study of cytomegalovirus exposure and HLA in healthy donors. Trimming cost V 5 bases and J 0 bases, with 12 bases left between them. Per germline, CDR1 WNHNN and CDR2 SYGVQD (reference sequence). The CDR3 contains 15 residues. Primers: 60 Vbeta forward and 13 Jbeta reverse. Clones were sequenced by immunoSEQ multiplex PCR, and TCRdb holds only the in-frame ones, with some missing. Of some 190,000 clones in the sample, 65% to 85% were seen once. This clone appeared a single time. Specimen: PBMCs. This chain connects TRBV10-1 to TRBJ2-3; D remains unclear. The receptor comes from a woman aged 18-30 years in good health and CMV-seronegative. CDR3 sequence (DNA): TGCGCCAGCAGTCTGAGCACTCCTAGCACAGATACGCAGTATTTT. This encodes CASSLSTPSTDTQYF.